What follows is one T cell receptor (beta chain) and its context. The antigen remains undetermined. Donors consisted of healthy bone marrow donors. Germline V gene lookup returns CDR1 MNHEY and CDR2 SVGAGI. CDR3 length equals 13 residues. Trimming shortened V by 2 bases and J by 6 bases, and 11 bases separated the two germline ends. The data are from a study of cytomegalovirus exposure and HLA in healthy donors. Looking at the study overall: In terms of ancestry, the Caucasian-associated cluster contained 81% of the approximately 400 genotyped donors.

Findings and limits, study-wide: In a later analysis, across HLA loci, associated TCR counts were highest for DRB1, lowest for HLA-C.

It was with 60 Vbeta and 13 Jbeta primers that the PCR ran. The data were produced by immunoSEQ multiplex PCR, yet TCRdb's version contains in-frame clones alone and is incomplete. The sample has some 98,000 clones; 81% are singletons. This TCR came from a human donor in good health. The V call is TRBV6-5, the J call TRBJ2-7, with D possibly matching TRBD1 (6 bases). Sequencing used PBMCs. CDR3 sequence: CASSYATGLEQYF. DNA for the CDR3: TGTGCCAGCAGTTACGCAACAGGGCTCGAGCAGTACTTC.